The 4 T cell receptor beta chains reported below all come from one sample, sequenced in a study of blood T cell repertoires in COVID-19. The method was immunoSEQ multiplex PCR; TCRdb's version includes in-frame clones alone and lacks a portion of them. This table has 240,000 or so clones, 70% to 90% appearing once. Material for sequencing was peripheral blood. The receptors stem from a woman aged 25-40 years who had recovered from COVID-19.

The V call is TRBV28, the J call TRBJ2-1, with 7 bases fitting TRBD2. V was clipped by 5 bases and J by 7 bases; unmatched bases: 11. Germline CDR1 reads MDHEN; CDR2 reads SYDVKM. This CDR3 contains 15 residues. CDR3 in amino acids: CASSRDGGTGNEQFF. Written as DNA, the CDR3 is TGTGCCAGCAGTCGGGACGGGGGGACCGGAAATGAGCAGTTCTTC.

The J gene is TRBJ2-3, the V gene TRBV7-6; weak D call: TRBD1 (6 bases). The germline CDR1 and CDR2 sequences are SGHVS and FNYEAQ. This CDR3 contains 16 residues. Trimming took off 4 bases at V and 5 bases at J, with 19 bases between the two ends. The CDR3 loop is CASSSQPGLGGDTQYF. Written as DNA, the CDR3 is TGTGCCAGCAGCTCACAACCGGGCCTAGGGGGAGATACGCAGTATTTT.

This clone was counted between two and nine times. The rearrangement uses TRBV2 and TRBJ1-2; 8 bases fit TRBD1. V dropped 4 bases and J dropped 6; count of bases not matched to a gene: 7. Germline values: CDR1 SNHLY, CDR2 FYNNEI. The CDR3 contains 14 residues. CDR3 residues: CASSVLTGVDGYTF. The CDR3 coding sequence is TGTGCCAGCAGTGTTCTGACAGGGGTCGATGGCTACACCTTC.

The J gene is TRBJ2-1, the V gene TRBV6-1; 12 nucleotides align to TRBD2. This CDR3 spans 15 amino acids. Trimming took 2 bases from V and 11 from J; bases not matched to a gene: 7. CDR1 and CDR2 from the germline V gene are MNHNS and SASEGT. Here the CDR3 reads CASSETGLAGGKQFF. CDR3 nucleotide sequence: TGTGCCAGCAGTGAAACAGGGCTAGCGGGGGGGAAGCAGTTCTTC.